This T cell receptor beta chain was sequenced in a study of blood T cell repertoires in COVID-19. Study-level information: Acute and convalescent COVID-19 samples came from the United States, Italy and Spain. PBMCs, B-cell-depleted T cells, or T cells provided the cDNA or gDNA that made up the material.

This clone turned up a few times. Authors' processing steps: Cell counts per sample came from amplifying reference gene primers. The method was immunoSEQ multiplex PCR; TCRdb's version includes in-frame clones alone and lacks a portion of them. Clone size and V and J calls were adopted from that table, with D and trimming inferred from the DNA. Altogether about 70,000 clones are present, roughly four fifths being singletons, with the ten largest covering 21%. The sequence came from a man aged 65-85 years with acute or convalescent COVID-19. The sample comprised peripheral blood.

CDR3 sequence: CATRPGQVLGIQYF. CDR3 coding DNA: TGTGCCACCAGGCCGGGACAGGTTCTGGGCATTCAGTACTTC. This chain joins TRBV15 and TRBJ2-4; 8 bases match TRBD1. Trimming took 6 bases from V and 9 from J; bases not matched to a gene: 10. From germline, CDR1 is LNHNV and CDR2 YYDKDF (reference sequence). The CDR3 runs to 14 residues.